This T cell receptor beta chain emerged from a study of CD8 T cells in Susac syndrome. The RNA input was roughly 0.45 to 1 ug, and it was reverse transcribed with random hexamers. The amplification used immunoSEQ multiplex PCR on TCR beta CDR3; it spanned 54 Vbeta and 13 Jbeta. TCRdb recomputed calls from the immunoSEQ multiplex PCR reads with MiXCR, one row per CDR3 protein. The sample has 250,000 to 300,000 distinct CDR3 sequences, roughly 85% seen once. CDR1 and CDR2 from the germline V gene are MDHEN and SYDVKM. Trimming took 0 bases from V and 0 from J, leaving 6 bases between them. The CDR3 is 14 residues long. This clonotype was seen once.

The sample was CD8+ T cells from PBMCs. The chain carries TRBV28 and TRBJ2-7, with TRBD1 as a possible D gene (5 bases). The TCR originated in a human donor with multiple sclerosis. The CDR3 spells CASSLWTVSYEQYF. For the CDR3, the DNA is TGTGCCAGCAGTTTATGGACAGTCTCCTACGAGCAGTACTTC.